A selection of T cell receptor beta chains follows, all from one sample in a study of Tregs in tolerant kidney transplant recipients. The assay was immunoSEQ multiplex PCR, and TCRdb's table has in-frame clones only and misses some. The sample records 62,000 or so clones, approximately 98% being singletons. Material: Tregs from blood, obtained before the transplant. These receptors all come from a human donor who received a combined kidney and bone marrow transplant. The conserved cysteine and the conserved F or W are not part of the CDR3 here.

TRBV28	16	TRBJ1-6	ASSLYYHRQGGSSPLH
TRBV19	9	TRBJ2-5	ASSIRETQY
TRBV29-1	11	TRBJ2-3	SVQRDRTDTQY
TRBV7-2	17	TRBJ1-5	ASSLKSRRSVYSNQPQH
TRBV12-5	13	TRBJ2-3	ASSTTSGRADTQY
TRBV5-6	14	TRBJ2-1	ASSFGTGRTYNEQF
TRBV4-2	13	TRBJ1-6	ASSHPGQGNSPLH
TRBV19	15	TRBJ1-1	ASSIELSHFLNTEAF
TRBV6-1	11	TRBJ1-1	ASSIGGGTEAF
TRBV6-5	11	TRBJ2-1	ASTRTANNEQF
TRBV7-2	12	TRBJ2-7	ASSLRQGGYEQY
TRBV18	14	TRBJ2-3	ASSPPFTGRTDTQY